This record looks at one T cell receptor beta chain sequence and its context. Its antigen is not identified. The sample comes from a study of T cell responses to AZD1222 COVID-19 vaccine. The study's findings and limits: Spike was spanned by vaccine-associated CD4 TCRs, which were dominant at 160-218 and 743-854. Among the donors, most were white British and more were female, and clonal diversity was possibly underestimated.

Repertoires were generated with immunoSEQ multiplex PCR, while TCRdb's copy carries only in-frame clones and drops some. This table holds roughly 120,000 clones, approximately 90% found once. Trimming removed 8 bases from V and 1 base from J, with 14 bases in between. This CDR3 spans 14 amino acids. The V gene's germline CDR1 is ENHRY and CDR2 SYGVKD. The V and J genes are TRBV10-3 and TRBJ1-1; a possible D gene is TRBD1 (6 bases). Sequenced here: peripheral blood, sampled on day 0 of AZD1222 vaccination. This TCR was recovered from an adult in good health. The DNA of the CDR3 is TGTGCCATCCGTACAGGGATACAGAACACTGAAGCTTTCTTT. It is translated as CAIRTGIQNTEAFF.